This T cell receptor beta chain was sequenced in a study of T-cell memory formation after mild COVID-19. TCRdb used MiXCR to reprocess the 5' RACE reads, holding one entry per CDR3 protein. This sample carries around 440,000 distinct CDR3 sequences, around a sixth of them seen once, and the ten largest clones take roughly 12%. The receptor's source is an adult woman who had mild COVID-19 (a few samples of this study predate the infection). Cell type and time point are not known. Sequencing was performed on PBMCs or a T cell subset sorted from them (not recorded which).

CDR3 sequence: CASSRGDNTGELFF. In nucleotides, the CDR3 is TGCGCCAGCAGCCGGGGGGATAACACCGGGGAGCTGTTTTTT. The genes are TRBV5-1 and TRBJ2-2; TRBD2 matches 7 bases. J was trimmed by 2 bases and V by 4 bases; bases with no gene match: 2. Per the germline V gene, CDR1 is SGHRS and CDR2 is YFSETQ. The CDR3 extends over 14 amino acids.